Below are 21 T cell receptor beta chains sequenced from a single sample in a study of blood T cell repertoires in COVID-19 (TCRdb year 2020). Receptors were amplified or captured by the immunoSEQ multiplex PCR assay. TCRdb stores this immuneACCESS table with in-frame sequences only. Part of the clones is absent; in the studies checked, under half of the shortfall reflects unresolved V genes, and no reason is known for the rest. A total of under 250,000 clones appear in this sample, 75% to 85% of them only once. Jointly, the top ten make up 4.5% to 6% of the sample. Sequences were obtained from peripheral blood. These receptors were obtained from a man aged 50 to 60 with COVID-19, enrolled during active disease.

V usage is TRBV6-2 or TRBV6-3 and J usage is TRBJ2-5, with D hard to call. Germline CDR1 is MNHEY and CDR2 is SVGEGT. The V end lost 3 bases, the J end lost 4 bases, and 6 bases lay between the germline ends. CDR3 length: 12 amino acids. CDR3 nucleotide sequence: TGTGCCAGCAGTTATGGCTTAGAGACCCAGTACTTC. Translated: CASSYGLETQYF.

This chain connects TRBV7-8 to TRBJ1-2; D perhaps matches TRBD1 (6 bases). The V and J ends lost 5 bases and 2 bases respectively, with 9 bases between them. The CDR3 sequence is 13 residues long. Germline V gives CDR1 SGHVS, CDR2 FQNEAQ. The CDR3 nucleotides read TGTGCCAGCAGCCCCGACAGGAACTATGGCTACACCTTC. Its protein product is CASSPDRNYGYTF. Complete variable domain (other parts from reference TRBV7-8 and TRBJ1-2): GAGVSQSPRYKVAKRGQDVALRCDPISGHVSLFWYQQALGQGPEFLTYFQNEAQLDKSGLPSDRFFAERPEGSVSTLKIQRTQQEDSAVYLCASSPDRNYGYTFGSGTRLTVV.

DNA for the CDR3: TGTGCCAGCAGGGGGGACAGGGACCGGGTGTATAACAATCAGCCCCAGCATTTT. Protein sequence: CASRGDRDRVYNNQPQHF. The chain couples TRBV2 to TRBJ1-5; TRBD1 aligns across 9 bases. The CDR3 sequence is 18 residues long. Germline lookup yields CDR1 SNHLY and CDR2 FYNNEI. The junction had 15 bases not matched to a gene; V was cut back by 6 bases and J by 3 bases. Based on the CDR3 plus reference TRBV2 and TRBJ1-5, the full variable domain is EPEVTQTPSHQVTQMGQEVILRCVPISNHLYFYWYRQILGQKVEFLVSFYNNEISEKSEIFDDQFSVERPDGSNFTLKIRSTKLEDSAMYFCASRGDRDRVYNNQPQHFGDGTRLSIL.

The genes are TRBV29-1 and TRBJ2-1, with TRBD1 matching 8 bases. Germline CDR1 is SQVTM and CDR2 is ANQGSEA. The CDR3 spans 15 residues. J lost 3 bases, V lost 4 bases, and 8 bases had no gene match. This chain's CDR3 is CSVALSTGVYNEQFF. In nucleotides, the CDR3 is TGCAGCGTTGCCCTTTCGACAGGGGTCTACAATGAGCAGTTCTTC.

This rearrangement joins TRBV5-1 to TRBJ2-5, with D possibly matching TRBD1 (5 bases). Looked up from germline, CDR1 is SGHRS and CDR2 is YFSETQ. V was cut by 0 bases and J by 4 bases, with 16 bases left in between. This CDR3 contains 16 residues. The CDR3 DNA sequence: TGCGCCAGCAGCTTGGGAACGTTGGGGCAGCGAGAGACCCAGTACTTC. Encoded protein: CASSLGTLGQRETQYF.

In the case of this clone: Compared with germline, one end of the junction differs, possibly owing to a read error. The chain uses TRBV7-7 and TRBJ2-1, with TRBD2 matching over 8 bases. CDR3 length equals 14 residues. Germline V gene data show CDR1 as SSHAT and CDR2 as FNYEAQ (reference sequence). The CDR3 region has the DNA TGTGCTAGCAGCTTCGGGGGGGCCAATAATGAGCAGTTCTTC. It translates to CASSFGGANNEQFF.

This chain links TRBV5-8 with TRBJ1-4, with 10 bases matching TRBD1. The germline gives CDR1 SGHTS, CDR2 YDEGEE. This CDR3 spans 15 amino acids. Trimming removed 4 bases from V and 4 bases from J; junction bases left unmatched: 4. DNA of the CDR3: TGTGCCAGCAGCCTAGGGACAGGGGATAATGAAAAACTGTTTTTT. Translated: CASSLGTGDNEKLFF.

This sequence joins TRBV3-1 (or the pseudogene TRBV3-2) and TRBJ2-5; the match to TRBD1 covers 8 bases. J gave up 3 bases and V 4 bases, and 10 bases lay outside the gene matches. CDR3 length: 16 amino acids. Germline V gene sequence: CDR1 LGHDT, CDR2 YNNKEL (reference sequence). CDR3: CASSLGQGRGEETQYF. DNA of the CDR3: TGTGCCAGCAGCCTTGGACAGGGACGGGGTGAAGAGACCCAGTACTTC.

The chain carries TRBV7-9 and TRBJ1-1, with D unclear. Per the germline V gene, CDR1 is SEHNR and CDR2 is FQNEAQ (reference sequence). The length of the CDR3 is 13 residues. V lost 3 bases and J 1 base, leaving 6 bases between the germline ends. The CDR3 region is CASSFERNTEAFF. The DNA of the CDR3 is TGTGCCAGCAGCTTTGAGAGGAACACTGAAGCTTTCTTT.

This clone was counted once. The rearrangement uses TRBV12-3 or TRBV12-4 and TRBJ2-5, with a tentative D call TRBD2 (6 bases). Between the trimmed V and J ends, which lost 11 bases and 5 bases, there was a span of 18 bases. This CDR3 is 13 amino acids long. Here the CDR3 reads CASAPHGGETQYF. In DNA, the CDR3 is TGTGCCTCAGCCCCGCACGGGGGTGAGACCCAGTACTTC.

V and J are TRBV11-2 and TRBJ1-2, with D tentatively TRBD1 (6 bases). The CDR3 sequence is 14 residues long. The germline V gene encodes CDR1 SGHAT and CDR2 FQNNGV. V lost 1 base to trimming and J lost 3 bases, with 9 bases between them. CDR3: CASSLGPGDYGYTF. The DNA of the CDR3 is TGTGCCAGCAGCTTAGGACCAGGGGACTATGGCTACACCTTC.

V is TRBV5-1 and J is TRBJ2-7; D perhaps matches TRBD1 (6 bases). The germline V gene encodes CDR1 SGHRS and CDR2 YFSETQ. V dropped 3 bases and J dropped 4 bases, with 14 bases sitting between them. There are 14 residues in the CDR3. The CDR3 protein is CASSYLTGGYEQYF. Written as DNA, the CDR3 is TGCGCCAGCAGCTATCTGACAGGCGGATACGAGCAGTACTTC.

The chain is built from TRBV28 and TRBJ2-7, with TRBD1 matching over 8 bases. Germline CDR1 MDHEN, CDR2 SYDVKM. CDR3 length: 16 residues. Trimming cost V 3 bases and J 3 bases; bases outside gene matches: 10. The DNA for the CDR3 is TGTGCCAGCAGTTTTTCTTGGGGGACAGGAGGCTACGAGCAGTACTTC. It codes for CASSFSWGTGGYEQYF.

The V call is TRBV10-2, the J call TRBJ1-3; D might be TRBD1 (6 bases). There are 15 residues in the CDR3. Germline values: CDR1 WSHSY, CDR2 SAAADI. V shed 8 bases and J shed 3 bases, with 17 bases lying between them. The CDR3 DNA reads TGCGCCAGCGCTGACGGCGGGGGGCTTGGAAACACCATATATTTT. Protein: CASADGGGLGNTIYF.

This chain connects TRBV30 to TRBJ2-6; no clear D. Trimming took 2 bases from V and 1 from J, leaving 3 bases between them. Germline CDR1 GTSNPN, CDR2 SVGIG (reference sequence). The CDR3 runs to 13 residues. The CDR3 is CAWSTSGANVLTF. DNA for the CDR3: TGTGCCTGGAGTACTTCTGGGGCCAACGTCCTGACTTTC.

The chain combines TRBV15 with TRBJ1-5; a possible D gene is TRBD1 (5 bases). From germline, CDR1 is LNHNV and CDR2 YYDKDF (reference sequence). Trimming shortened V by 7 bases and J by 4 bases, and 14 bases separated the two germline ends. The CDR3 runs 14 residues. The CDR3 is CATKIRGINQPQHF. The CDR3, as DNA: TGTGCCACCAAGATAAGGGGTATTAATCAGCCCCAGCATTTT.

CDR3 sequence reads: CASSRTSGGLRDTQYF. The CDR3 coding sequence is TGTGCCAGCAGCCGGACTAGCGGGGGTCTACGGGATACGCAGTATTTT. The chain carries TRBV3-1 (or the pseudogene TRBV3-2) and TRBJ2-3, with 13 bases aligning to TRBD2. This CDR3 is 16 amino acids long. Unmatched junction bases numbered 7, after V lost 4 bases and J lost 6 bases. Germline values: CDR1 LGHDT, CDR2 YNNKEL (reference sequence).

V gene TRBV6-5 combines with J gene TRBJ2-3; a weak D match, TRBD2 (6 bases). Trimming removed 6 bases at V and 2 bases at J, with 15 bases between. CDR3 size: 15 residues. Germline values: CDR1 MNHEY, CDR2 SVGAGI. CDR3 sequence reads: CASRLFTSNTDTQYF. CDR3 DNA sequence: TGTGCCAGCAGGCTTTTCACTAGCAACACAGATACGCAGTATTTT.

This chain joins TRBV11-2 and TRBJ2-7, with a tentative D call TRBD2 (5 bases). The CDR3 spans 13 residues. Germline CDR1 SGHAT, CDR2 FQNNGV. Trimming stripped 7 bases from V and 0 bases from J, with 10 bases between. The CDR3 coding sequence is TGTGCCAGCACGTCGGGGTTCTCCTACGAGCAGTACTTC. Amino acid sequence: CASTSGFSYEQYF. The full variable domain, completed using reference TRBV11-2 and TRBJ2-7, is EAGVAQSPRYKIIEKRQSVAFWCNPISGHATLYWYQQILGQGPKLLIQFQNNGVVDDSQLPKDRFSAERLKGVDSTLKIQPAKLEDSAVYLCASTSGFSYEQYFGPGTRLTVT.

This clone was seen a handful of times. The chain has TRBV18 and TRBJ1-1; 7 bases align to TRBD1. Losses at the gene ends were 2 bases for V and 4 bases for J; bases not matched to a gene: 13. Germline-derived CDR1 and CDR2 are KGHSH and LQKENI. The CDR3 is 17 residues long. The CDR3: CASSPAGGNIGSTEAFF. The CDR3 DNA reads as TGTGCCAGCTCACCAGCAGGGGGGAATATCGGGAGCACTGAAGCTTTCTTT.

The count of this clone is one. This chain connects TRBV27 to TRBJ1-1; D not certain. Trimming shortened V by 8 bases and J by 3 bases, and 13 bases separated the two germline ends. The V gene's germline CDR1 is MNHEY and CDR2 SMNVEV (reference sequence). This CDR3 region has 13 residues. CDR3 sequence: CASGWRSDTEAFF. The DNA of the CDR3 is TGTGCCAGCGGTTGGAGGTCGGACACTGAAGCTTTCTTT.